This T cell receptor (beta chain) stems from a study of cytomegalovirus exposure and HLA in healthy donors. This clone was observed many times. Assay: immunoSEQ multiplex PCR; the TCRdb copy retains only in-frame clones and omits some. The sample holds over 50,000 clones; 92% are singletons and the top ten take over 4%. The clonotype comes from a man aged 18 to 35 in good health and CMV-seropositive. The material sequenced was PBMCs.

The DNA of the CDR3 is TGTGCCAGCAGTGACGGACAGGGGGCCGGGGAGCTGTTTTTT. Amino acids: CASSDGQGAGELFF. The chain uses TRBV6-4 and TRBJ2-2; 10 bases map to TRBD1. The CDR3 loop spans 14 amino acids. J gave up 6 bases and V 2 bases, and 0 bases lay outside the gene matches. The germline gives CDR1 MRHNA, CDR2 SNTAGT.